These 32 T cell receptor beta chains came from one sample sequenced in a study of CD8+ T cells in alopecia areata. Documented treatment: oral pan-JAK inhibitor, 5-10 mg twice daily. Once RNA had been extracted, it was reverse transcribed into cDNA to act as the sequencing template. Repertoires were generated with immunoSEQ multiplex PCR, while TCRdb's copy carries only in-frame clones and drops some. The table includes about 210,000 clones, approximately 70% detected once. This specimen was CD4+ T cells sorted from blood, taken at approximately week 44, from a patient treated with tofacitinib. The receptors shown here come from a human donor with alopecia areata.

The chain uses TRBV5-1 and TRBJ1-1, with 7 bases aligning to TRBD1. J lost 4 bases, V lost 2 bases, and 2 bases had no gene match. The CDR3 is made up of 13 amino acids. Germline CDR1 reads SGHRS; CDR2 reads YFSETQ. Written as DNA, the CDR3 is TGCGCCAGCAGCTTAGGACAGGCCACTGAAGCTTTCTTT. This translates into CASSLGQATEAFF.

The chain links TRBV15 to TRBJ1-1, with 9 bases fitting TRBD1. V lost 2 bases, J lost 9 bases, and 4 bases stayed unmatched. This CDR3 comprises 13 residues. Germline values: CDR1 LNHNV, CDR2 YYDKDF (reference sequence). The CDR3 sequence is CATSRPGTGKAFF. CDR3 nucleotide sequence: TGTGCCACCAGCAGACCCGGGACAGGGAAAGCTTTCTTT.

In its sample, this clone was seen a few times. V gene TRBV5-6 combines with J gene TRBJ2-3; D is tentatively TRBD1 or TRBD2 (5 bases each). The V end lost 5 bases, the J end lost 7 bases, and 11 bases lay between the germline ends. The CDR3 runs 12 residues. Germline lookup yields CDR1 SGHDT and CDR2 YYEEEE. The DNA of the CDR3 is TGTGCCAGCAGAACCGGGGCAAATACGCAGTATTTT. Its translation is CASRTGANTQYF.

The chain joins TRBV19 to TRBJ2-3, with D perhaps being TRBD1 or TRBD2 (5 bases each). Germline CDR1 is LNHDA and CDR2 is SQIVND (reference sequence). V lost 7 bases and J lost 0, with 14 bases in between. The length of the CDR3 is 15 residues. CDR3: CASNYRDRSTDTQYF. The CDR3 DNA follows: TGTGCCAGTAACTACCGGGACCGCAGCACAGATACGCAGTATTTT.

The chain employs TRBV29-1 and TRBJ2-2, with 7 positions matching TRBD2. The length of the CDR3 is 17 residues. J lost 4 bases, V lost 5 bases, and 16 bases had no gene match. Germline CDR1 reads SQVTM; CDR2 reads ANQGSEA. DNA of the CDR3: TGCAGCGTTTCCCCAACACCTAGCGGTCGTAGCACCGGGGAGCTGTTTTTT. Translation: CSVSPTPSGRSTGELFF.

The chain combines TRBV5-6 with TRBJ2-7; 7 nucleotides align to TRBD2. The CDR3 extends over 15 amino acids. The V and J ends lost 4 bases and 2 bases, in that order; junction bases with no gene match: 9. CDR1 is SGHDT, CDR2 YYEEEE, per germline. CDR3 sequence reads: CASSPYGGTTYEQYF. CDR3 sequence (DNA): TGTGCCAGCAGCCCTTACGGGGGGACGACCTACGAGCAGTACTTC.

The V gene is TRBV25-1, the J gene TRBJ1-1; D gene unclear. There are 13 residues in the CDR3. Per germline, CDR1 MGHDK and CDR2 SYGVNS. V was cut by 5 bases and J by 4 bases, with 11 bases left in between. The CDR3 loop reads CASSLKEVTEAFF. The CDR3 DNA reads TGTGCCAGCAGTTTAAAGGAGGTCACTGAAGCTTTCTTT.

The chain's CDR3 is CAWSVSSRDQPQHF. As DNA, the CDR3 is TGTGCCTGGAGTGTGAGTTCGAGGGATCAGCCCCAGCATTTT. The chain joins TRBV30 to TRBJ1-5; no clear D gene. Trimming cost V 0 bases and J 5 bases, with 11 bases left between them. The CDR3 loop spans 14 amino acids. CDR1 and CDR2 from the germline V gene are GTSNPN and SVGIG (reference sequence).

CDR3 sequence (DNA): TGTGCCAGTAGCCCGGGACAGGGTAACTATGGCTACACCTTC. This gives the protein CASSPGQGNYGYTF. The chain recombines TRBV19 with TRBJ1-2; TRBD1 agrees at 9 bases. The trim removed 6 bases at V and 1 base at J, leaving 3 bases unmatched. Germline V gives CDR1 LNHDA, CDR2 SQIVND (reference sequence). The CDR3 runs to 14 residues.

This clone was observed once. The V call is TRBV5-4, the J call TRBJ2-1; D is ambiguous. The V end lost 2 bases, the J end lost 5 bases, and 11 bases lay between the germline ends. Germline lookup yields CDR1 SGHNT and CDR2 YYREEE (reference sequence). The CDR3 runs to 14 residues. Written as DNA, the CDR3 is TGTGCCAGCAGCTTAGTTGACCCGAACAATGAGCAGTTCTTC. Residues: CASSLVDPNNEQFF. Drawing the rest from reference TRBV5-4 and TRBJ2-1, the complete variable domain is ETGVTQSPTHLIKTRGQQVTLRCSSQSGHNTVSWYQQALGQGPQFIFQYYREEENGRGNFPPRFSGLQFPNYSSELNVNALELDDSALYLCASSLVDPNNEQFFGPGTRLTVL.

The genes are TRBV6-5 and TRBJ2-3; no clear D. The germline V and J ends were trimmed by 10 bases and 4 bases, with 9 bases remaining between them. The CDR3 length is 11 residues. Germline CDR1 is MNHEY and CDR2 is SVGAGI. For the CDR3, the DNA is TGTGCCACCGCTAGGTCAGATACGCAGTATTTT. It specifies CATARSDTQYF.

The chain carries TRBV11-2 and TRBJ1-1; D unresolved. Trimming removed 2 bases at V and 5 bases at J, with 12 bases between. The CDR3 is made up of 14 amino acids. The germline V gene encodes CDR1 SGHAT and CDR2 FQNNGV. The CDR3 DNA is TGTGCCAGCAGCTTACTCGGGTGGGAAACTGAAGCTTTCTTT. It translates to CASSLLGWETEAFF.

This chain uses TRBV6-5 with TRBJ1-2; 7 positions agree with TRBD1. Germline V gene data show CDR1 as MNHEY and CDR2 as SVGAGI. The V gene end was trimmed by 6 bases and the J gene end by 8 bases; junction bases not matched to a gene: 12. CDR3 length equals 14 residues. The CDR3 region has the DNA TGTGCCAGCAGCCCAATCCAGGGGGTATTGGGCTACACCTTC. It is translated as CASSPIQGVLGYTF.

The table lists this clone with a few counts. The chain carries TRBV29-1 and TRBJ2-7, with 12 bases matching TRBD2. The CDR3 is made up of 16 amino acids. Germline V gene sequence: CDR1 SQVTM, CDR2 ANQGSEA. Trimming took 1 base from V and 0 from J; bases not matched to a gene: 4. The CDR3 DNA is TGCAGCGTTGAAGGGACTAGCGGGAAAAGCTCCTACGAGCAGTACTTC. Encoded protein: CSVEGTSGKSSYEQYF.

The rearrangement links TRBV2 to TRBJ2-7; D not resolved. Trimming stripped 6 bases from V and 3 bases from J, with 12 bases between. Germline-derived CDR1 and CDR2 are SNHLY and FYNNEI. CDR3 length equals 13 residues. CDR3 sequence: CASSYQDLYEQYF. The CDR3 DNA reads TGTGCCAGCAGCTACCAGGACCTCTACGAGCAGTACTTC.

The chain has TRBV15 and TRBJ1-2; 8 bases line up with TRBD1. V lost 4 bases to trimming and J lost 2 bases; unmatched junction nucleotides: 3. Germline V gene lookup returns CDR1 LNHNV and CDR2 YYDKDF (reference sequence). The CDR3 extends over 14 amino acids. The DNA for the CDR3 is TGTGCCACCAGCAAGGGACAGGCCAACTATGGCTACACCTTC. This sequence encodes CATSKGQANYGYTF.

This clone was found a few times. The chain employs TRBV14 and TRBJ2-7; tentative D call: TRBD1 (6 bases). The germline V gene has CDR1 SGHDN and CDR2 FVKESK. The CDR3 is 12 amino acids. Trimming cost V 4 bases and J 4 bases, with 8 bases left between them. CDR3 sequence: CASSRQAYEQYF. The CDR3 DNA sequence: TGTGCCAGCAGCCGACAGGCGTACGAGCAGTACTTC. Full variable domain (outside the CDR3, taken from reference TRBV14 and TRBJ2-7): EAGVTQFPSHSVIEKGQTVTLRCDPISGHDNLYWYRRVMGKEIKFLLHFVKESKQDESGMPNNRFLAERTGGTYSTLKVQPAELEDSGVYFCASSRQAYEQYFGPGTRLTVT.

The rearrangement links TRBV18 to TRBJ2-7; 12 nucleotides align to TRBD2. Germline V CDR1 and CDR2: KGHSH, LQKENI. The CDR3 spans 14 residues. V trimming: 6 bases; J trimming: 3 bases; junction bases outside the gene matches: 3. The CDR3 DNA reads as TGTGCCAGCTCGACTAGCGGGGGACTCTACGAGCAGTACTTC. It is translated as CASSTSGGLYEQYF.

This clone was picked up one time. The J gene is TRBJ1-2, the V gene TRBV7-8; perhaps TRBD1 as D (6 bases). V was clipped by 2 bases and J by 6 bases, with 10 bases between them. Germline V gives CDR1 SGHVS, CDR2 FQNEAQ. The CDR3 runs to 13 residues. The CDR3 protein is CASSLSRGHGYTF. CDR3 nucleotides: TGTGCCAGCAGCTTATCCAGGGGACATGGCTACACCTTC.

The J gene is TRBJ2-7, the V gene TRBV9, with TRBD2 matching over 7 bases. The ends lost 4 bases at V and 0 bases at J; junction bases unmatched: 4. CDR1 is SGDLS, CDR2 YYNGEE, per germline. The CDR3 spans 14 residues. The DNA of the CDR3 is TGTGCCAGCAGCCCCGGGGGGAGCTCCTACGAGCAGTACTTC. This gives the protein CASSPGGSSYEQYF. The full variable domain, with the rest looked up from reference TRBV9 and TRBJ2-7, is DSGVTQTPKHLITATGQRVTLRCSPRSGDLSVYWYQQSLDQGLQFLIQYYNGEERAKGNILERFSAQQFPDLHSELNLSSLELGDSALYFCASSPGGSSYEQYFGPGTRLTVT.

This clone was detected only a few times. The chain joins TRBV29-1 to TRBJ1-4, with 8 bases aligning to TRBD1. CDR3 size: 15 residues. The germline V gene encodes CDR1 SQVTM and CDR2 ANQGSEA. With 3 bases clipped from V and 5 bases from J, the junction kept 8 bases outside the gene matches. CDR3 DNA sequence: TGCAGCGTTGACGATGGGGGACAGGCCAATGAAAAACTGTTTTTT. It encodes CSVDDGGQANEKLFF.

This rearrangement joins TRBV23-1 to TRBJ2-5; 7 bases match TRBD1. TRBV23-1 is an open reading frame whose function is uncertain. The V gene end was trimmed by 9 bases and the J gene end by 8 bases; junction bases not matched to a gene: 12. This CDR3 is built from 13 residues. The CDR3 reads CASGRMGQLTQYF. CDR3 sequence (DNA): TGCGCCAGTGGGAGAATGGGACAGCTAACCCAGTACTTC.

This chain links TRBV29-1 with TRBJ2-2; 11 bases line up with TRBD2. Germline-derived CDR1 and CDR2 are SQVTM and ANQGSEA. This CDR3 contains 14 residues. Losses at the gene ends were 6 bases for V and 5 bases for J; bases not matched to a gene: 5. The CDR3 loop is CSVLAGGPTGELFF. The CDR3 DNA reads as TGCAGCGTGTTAGCGGGGGGGCCGACCGGGGAGCTGTTTTTT.

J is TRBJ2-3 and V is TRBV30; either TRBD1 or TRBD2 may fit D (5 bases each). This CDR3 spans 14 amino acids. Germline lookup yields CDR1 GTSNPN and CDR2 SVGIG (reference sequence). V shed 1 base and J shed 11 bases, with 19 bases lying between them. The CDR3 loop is CAWSGRLRDPRQYF. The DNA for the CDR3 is TGTGCCTGGAGTGGCCGACTCCGGGACCCCCGGCAGTATTTT.

CDR3 DNA sequence: TGCAGCGTCCTGACAGGGCCAACCATGAACACTGAAGCTTTCTTT. It codes for CSVLTGPTMNTEAFF. The chain has TRBV29-1 and TRBJ1-1; 7 nucleotides line up with TRBD1. V shed 6 bases, J shed 0 bases, and the junction held 10 bases outside the gene matches. CDR3 length equals 15 residues. Looked up from germline, CDR1 is SQVTM and CDR2 is ANQGSEA.

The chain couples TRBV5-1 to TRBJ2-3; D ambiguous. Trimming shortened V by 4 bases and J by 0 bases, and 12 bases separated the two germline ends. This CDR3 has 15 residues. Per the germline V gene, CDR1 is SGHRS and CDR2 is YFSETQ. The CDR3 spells CASSPDVTSTDTQYF. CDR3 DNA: TGCGCCAGCAGCCCGGACGTTACTAGCACAGATACGCAGTATTTT.

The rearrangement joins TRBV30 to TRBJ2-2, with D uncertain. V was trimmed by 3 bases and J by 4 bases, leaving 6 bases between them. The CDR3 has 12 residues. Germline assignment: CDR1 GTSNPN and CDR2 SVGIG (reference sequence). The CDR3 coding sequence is TGTGCCTGGAGCTTTAGCACCGGGGAGCTGTTTTTT. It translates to CAWSFSTGELFF. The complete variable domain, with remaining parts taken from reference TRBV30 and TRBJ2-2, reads SQTIHQWPATLVQPVGSPLSLECTVEGTSNPNLYWYRQAAGRGLQLLFYSVGIGQISSEVPQNLSASRPQDRQFILSSKKLLLSDSGFYLCAWSFSTGELFFGEGSRLTVL.

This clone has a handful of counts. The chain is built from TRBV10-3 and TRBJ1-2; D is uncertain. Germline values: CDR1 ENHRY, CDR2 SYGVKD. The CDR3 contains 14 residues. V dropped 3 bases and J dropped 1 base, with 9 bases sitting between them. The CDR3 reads CAISERRDNYGYTF. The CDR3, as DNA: TGTGCCATCAGTGAAAGAAGAGATAACTATGGCTACACCTTC.

The CDR3 region has the DNA TGTGCCAGCAGTACAGGGGGTGAGACCCAGTACTTC. This sequence encodes CASSTGGETQYF. The chain employs TRBV27 and TRBJ2-5, with 8 bases identical to TRBD1. The trim removed 5 bases at V and 5 bases at J, leaving 1 base unmatched. CDR3 length equals 12 residues. CDR1 and CDR2 from the germline V gene are MNHEY and SMNVEV (reference sequence).

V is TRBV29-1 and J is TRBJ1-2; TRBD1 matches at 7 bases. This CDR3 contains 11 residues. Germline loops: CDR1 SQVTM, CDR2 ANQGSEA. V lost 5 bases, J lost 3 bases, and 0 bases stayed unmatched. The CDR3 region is CSVTGDYGYTF. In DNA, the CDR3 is TGCAGCGTTACAGGGGACTATGGCTACACCTTC.

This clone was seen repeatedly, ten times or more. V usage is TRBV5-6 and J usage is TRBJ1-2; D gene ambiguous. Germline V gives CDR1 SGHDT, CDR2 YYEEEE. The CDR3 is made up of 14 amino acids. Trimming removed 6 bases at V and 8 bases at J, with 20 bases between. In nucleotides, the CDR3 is TGTGCCAGCACCCCGGGAGGTCCACGGTCGGGCTACACCTTC. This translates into CASTPGGPRSGYTF. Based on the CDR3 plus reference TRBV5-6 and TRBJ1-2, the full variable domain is DAGVTQSPTHLIKTRGQQVTLRCSPKSGHDTVSWYQQALGQGPQFIFQYYEEEERQRGNFPDRFSGHQFPNYSSELNVNALLLGDSALYLCASTPGGPRSGYTFGSGTRLTVV.

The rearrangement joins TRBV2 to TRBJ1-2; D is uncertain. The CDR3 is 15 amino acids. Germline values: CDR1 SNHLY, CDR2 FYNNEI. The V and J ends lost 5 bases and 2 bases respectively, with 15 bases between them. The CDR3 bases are TGTGCCAGCAGTACGGCCGTAGACGGAAACTATGGCTACACCTTC. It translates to CASSTAVDGNYGYTF.